This entry describes one TCR beta chain. Antigen unknown. This entry comes from a study of T cells expressing NK-cell markers. Study-level information: It was sorted CD3+CD56-NKG2C+, CD3+CD56+NKG2C- and CD3+CD56+NKG2C+ T cells that provided the TCR beta repertoires. Study-wide findings and caveats: Where several donors were concerned, these clonotypes also led the CD3+CD56-NKG2C+ fraction.

TCRdb processed the 5' RACE reads again and assigns one entry to each CDR3 protein, with no DNA. This table lists 500,000 to 700,000 distinct CDR3 sequences. Sequenced input: blood T cells: a sorted CD56 or NKG2C T cell subset, CD4+ or CD8+ T cells, or bulk PBMC T cells (not recorded which). The receptor was derived from a man aged 18 to 30 in good health.

CDR3 sequence reads: CASSDLGAGDTREQFF. This rearrangement joins TRBV4-1 to TRBJ2-1; TCRdb gives TRBD2 as the D gene, but with no DNA this cannot be confirmed. The length of the CDR3 is 16 residues. CDR1 is MGHRA, CDR2 YSYEKL, per germline.